This passage covers 20 T cell receptor beta chains from one sample sequenced in a study of T cells after posttransplantation cyclophosphamide. Measured with immunoSEQ multiplex PCR; TCRdb has only the in-frame clones, and not every one. Of approximately 30,000 clones detected, about 87% appear once; the ten largest clones hold around 14%. The sample was PBMCs. All receptors come from a woman between 40 and 55 years old with a blood cancer, CMV-positive, and with a related stem cell donor.

The chain is built from TRBV6-7 and TRBJ2-5; 7 nucleotides align to TRBD1. TRBV6-7 has ORF status, its function being uncertain. This CDR3 has 17 residues. Germline trimming cut 2 bases from V and 5 bases from J; bases unmatched to any gene: 14. The CDR3 nucleotides are TGTGCCAGCAGTTACACCCCCGACAGGGTCAGGGGGGAGACCCAGTACTTC. Protein: CASSYTPDRVRGETQYF.

The chain joins TRBV5-1 to TRBJ2-7; 8 bases align to TRBD1. V was clipped by 6 bases and J by 3 bases; unmatched bases: 11. The germline V gene encodes CDR1 SGHRS and CDR2 YFSETQ. This CDR3 spans 15 amino acids. The CDR3 loop reads CASTIGGQGFYEQYF. The CDR3 nucleotides are TGCGCCAGCACAATTGGCGGACAGGGATTCTACGAGCAGTACTTC.

This rearrangement joins TRBV19 to TRBJ2-1, with 13 bases matching TRBD2. This CDR3 is built from 15 residues. Germline V gene lookup returns CDR1 LNHDA and CDR2 SQIVND (reference sequence). The V and J ends lost 4 bases and 6 bases, in that order; junction bases with no gene match: 3. The CDR3 sequence is CASSTGLAGANEQFF. The CDR3 bases are TGTGCCAGTAGTACAGGACTAGCGGGGGCCAATGAGCAGTTCTTC.

The chain employs TRBV5-6 and TRBJ2-1; D unresolved. V lost 0 bases and J lost 8, with 9 bases in between. The CDR3 totals 13 residues. Per germline, CDR1 SGHDT and CDR2 YYEEEE. In DNA form, the CDR3 reads TGTGCCAGCAGCTTGGGGGCCGGCGATGAGCAGTTCTTC. Its protein is CASSLGAGDEQFF.

V and J are TRBV19 and TRBJ2-7; D might be TRBD2 (7 bases). Germline lookup yields CDR1 LNHDA and CDR2 SQIVND (reference sequence). This CDR3 is built from 16 residues. Trimming took off 7 bases at V and 0 bases at J, with 19 bases between the two ends. CDR3 nucleotides: TGTGCCAGTACCAACACGGGGGGCAGCAGCTCCTACGAGCAGTACTTC. This encodes CASTNTGGSSSYEQYF.

A word on this clone: Sequence at one end of the junction differs from germline and may be a read error. J is TRBJ2-3 and V is TRBV7-9, with D perhaps TRBD2 (5 bases). CDR3 length: 17 residues. Germline assignment: CDR1 SEHNR and CDR2 FQNEAQ (reference sequence). The CDR3, as DNA: TGTGCCAGCAGCCCTTACCATTCGTTGTCTAGCACAGATATGCAGTATTTT. Protein sequence: CASSPYHSLSSTDMQYF.

CDR3 sequence reads: CASSSSGLAGNTGELFF. CDR3 nucleotides: TGTGCCAGCAGCTCGTCGGGACTAGCGGGGAACACCGGGGAGCTGTTTTTT. The chain carries TRBV7-7 and TRBJ2-2; 12 bases are shared with TRBD2. Per germline, CDR1 SSHAT and CDR2 FNYEAQ (reference sequence). The junction had 4 bases not matched to a gene; V was cut back by 4 bases and J by 1 base. The CDR3 runs to 17 residues.

The V gene is TRBV9, the J gene TRBJ2-1; possible D gene TRBD2, 7 bases. V was pared by 0 bases and J by 7 bases, with 11 bases between. Germline values: CDR1 SGDLS, CDR2 YYNGEE. The CDR3 consists of 14 residues. The CDR3 region has the DNA TGTGCCAGCAGCGTAGTTGCGGGGGCTAATGAGCAGTTCTTC. Translating it yields CASSVVAGANEQFF. Combining the CDR3 with reference TRBV9 and TRBJ2-1 gives the whole variable domain DSGVTQTPKHLITATGQRVTLRCSPRSGDLSVYWYQQSLDQGLQFLIQYYNGEERAKGNILERFSAQQFPDLHSELNLSSLELGDSALYFCASSVVAGANEQFFGPGTRLTVL.

This chain connects TRBV6-5 to TRBJ2-3; 10 nucleotides line up with TRBD2. V lost 7 bases, J lost 6 bases, and 10 bases stayed unmatched. The CDR3 totals 15 residues. Germline assignment: CDR1 MNHEY and CDR2 SVGAGI. Written as DNA, the CDR3 is TGTGCCAGCATATCTATTACTAGCGGGGTGGATACGCAGTATTTT. Protein product: CASISITSGVDTQYF.

The chain links TRBV6-5 to TRBJ2-5, with a weak D call TRBD1 (5 bases). The DNA end favors TRBJ2-7, so the J call may be wrong. Germline V gene sequence: CDR1 MNHEY, CDR2 SVGAGI. The CDR3 spans 13 residues. The CDR3 coding sequence is TGTGCCAGCAGTTACTCAGGCAGGGCCGAGCAGTACTTC. Translating it yields CASSYSGRAEQYF.

The chain uses TRBV7-3 and TRBJ2-5; possibly TRBD2 for D (6 bases). The CDR3 has 15 amino acids. Deletions cut 2 bases from V and 1 base from J, with 11 bases between. Germline CDR1 reads SGHTA; CDR2 reads FQGTGA. The CDR3 here is CASSLLGGTQETQYF. CDR3 DNA sequence: TGTGCCAGCAGCTTACTCGGGGGAACCCAAGAGACCCAGTACTTC.

The rearrangement links TRBV6-1 to TRBJ1-2, with D unresolved. Germline V gene lookup returns CDR1 MNHNS and CDR2 SASEGT. Trimming removed 8 bases from V and 1 base from J, with 8 bases in between. This CDR3 comprises 12 residues. The CDR3 DNA follows: TGTGCCAGCGAAACGGGTAACTATGGCTACACCTTC. Translated, it gives CASETGNYGYTF.

This sequence joins TRBV2 and TRBJ2-5; D is perhaps TRBD2 (7 bases). The DNA end is more similar to TRBJ2-7, so the J call may be wrong. The CDR3 runs to 14 residues. The V gene's germline CDR1 is SNHLY and CDR2 FYNNEI. CDR3: CASGGAGAEYEQYF. DNA of the CDR3: TGTGCCAGCGGAGGTGCGGGGGCCGAATACGAGCAGTACTTC.

This clone was seen once. The CDR3: CASSDNDRGIEQFF. The DNA for the CDR3 is TGTGCCAGCAGTGACAACGACAGGGGGATTGAGCAGTTCTTC. The chain employs TRBV6-4 and TRBJ2-1; 9 nucleotides line up with TRBD1. Trimming cost V 2 bases and J 9 bases; bases outside gene matches: 5. Germline CDR1 MRHNA, CDR2 SNTAGT. The CDR3 contains 14 residues.

This clone appeared a few times. The rearrangement links TRBV5-4 to TRBJ1-1; D uncertain. CDR3 length: 15 residues. The V and J ends lost 1 base and 0 bases respectively, with 10 bases between them. In germline, CDR1 is SGHNT, CDR2 YYREEE (reference sequence). The CDR3: CASSLNSFMNTEAFF. The CDR3 DNA reads as TGTGCCAGCAGCTTGAACAGCTTCATGAACACTGAAGCTTTCTTT.

The chain uses TRBV6-6 and TRBJ2-5, with TRBD2 as a possible D gene (7 bases). V was trimmed by 8 bases and J by 2 bases, leaving 18 bases between them. The CDR3 consists of 15 residues. Germline CDR1 reads MNHNY; CDR2 reads SVGAGI (reference sequence). The CDR3 protein is CASLRGGGWQETQYF. The DNA for the CDR3 is TGTGCCAGCCTCAGGGGAGGGGGATGGCAAGAGACCCAGTACTTC.

J is TRBJ1-5 and V is TRBV7-9; D uncertain. V shed 8 bases and J shed 1 base, with 21 bases lying between them. Germline CDR1 reads SEHNR; CDR2 reads FQNEAQ (reference sequence). The CDR3 extends over 17 amino acids. The CDR3 bases are TGTGCCAGCGGCTCCTATAGTTCGACTAAGAGCAATCAGCCCCAGCATTTT. This gives the protein CASGSYSSTKSNQPQHF.

This clone has a single count. The chain uses TRBV20-1 and TRBJ1-2; D is possibly TRBD1 (5 bases). V was cut by 6 bases and J by 8 bases, with 13 bases left in between. The CDR3 loop spans 11 amino acids. Germline assignment: CDR1 DFQATT and CDR2 SNEGSKA (reference sequence). The CDR3 reads CSAKPGGGYTF. DNA of the CDR3: TGCAGTGCAAAACCGGGGGGAGGCTACACCTTC.

The J gene is TRBJ1-2, the V gene TRBV6-1; 10 nucleotides agree with TRBD1. The CDR3 is 15 amino acids. V gave up 3 bases and J gave up 4 bases; unmatched junction bases: 5. The V gene's germline CDR1 is MNHNS and CDR2 SASEGT. In DNA, the CDR3 is TGTGCCAGCAGTGAGCGGACAGGGGGACCCTATGGCTACACCTTC. Amino acids: CASSERTGGPYGYTF.

This chain joins TRBV18 and TRBJ1-4; D ambiguous. The V and J ends lost 3 bases and 7 bases respectively, with 12 bases between them. This CDR3 has 14 residues. CDR1 KGHSH and CDR2 LQKENI come from the germline V gene. The chain's CDR3 is CASSPSQNIEKLFF. For the CDR3, the DNA is TGTGCCAGCTCACCGTCCCAGAACATTGAAAAACTGTTTTTT. Together with reference TRBV18 and TRBJ1-4, the CDR3 gives the full variable domain: NAGVMQNPRHLVRRRGQEARLRCSPMKGHSHVYWYRQLPEEGLKFMVYLQKENIIDESGMPKERFSAEFPKEGPSILRIQQVVRGDSAAYFCASSPSQNIEKLFFGSGTQLSVL.